This is a list of T cell receptor beta chains from one sample in a study of blood T cell repertoires in COVID-19. This table comes from immunoSEQ multiplex PCR, and its TCRdb copy is limited to in-frame clones, with some not included. The table has fewer than 200,000 clones, roughly 90% seen once. Sequencing used peripheral blood. These receptors were taken from a man between 65 and 79 years old with active or convalescent COVID-19. Each CDR3 is given with its conserved first and last residue. Each record gives: D gene, V gene, clone size, J gene, CDR3 length, CDR3 DNA, CDR3 protein. D genes are given only for firm matches. Clone size, where shown, is once, few, many, or a class for clones that have expanded.

TRBD1	TRBV6-5	NA	TRBJ1-4	15	TGTGCCAGCAGTTTTACTCGCGAAACAGGGGGAGGGTTGTTTTTT	CASSFTRETGGGLFF
NA	TRBV19	NA	TRBJ1-5	13	TGTGCCAGTAGTATCCAGGGAGGGCAGCCCCAGCATTTT	CASSIQGGQPQHF
NA	TRBV27	NA	TRBJ2-1	12	TGTGCCAGCAGTCTACAGGGTAATGAGCAGTTCTTC	CASSLQGNEQFF
NA	TRBV5-4	NA	TRBJ1-4	16	TGTGCCAGCAGCTTGGGGGACCGGCGGGGGAATGAAAAACTGTTTTTT	CASSLGDRRGNEKLFF
NA	TRBV6-2/TRBV6-3	once	TRBJ2-1	16	TGTGCCAGCAGTTACCGTCTAGCGAGGTTTTCCAATGAGCAGTTCTTC	CASSYRLARFSNEQFF
NA	TRBV19	NA	TRBJ1-5	15	TGTGCCAGTAGTATAGGGCACTATAGCAATCAGCCCCAGCATTTT	CASSIGHYSNQPQHF
TRBD1	TRBV11-2	once	TRBJ1-2	19	TGTGCCAGCAGCTTAGACCGGGTCCAGGACAGGGAAAAGACGGGGGGCTACACCTTC	CASSLDRVQDREKTGGYTF
NA	TRBV11-2	once	TRBJ2-7	12	TGTGCCAGCAGCTTAGATGGAGATGCGCAGTACTTC	CASSLDGDAQYF
NA	TRBV25-1	NA	TRBJ1-2	14	TGTGCCAGCAGTGAATCCGGGACAACCTATGGCTACACCTTC	CASSESGTTYGYTF
TRBD1	TRBV30	NA	TRBJ1-3	14	TGTGCCTGGAGCCTCACAGGGGTGGGAAACACCATATATTTT	CAWSLTGVGNTIYF
TRBD1	TRBV19	once	TRBJ1-2	16	TGTGCCAGTAGTTCAAGTTCCGGGACAGGAGCTGGTGGCTACACCTTC	CASSSSSGTGAGGYTF
NA	TRBV5-4	NA	TRBJ2-1	13	TGTGCCAGCAGCTTCAGGCGGGCGAATGAGCAGTTCTTC	CASSFRRANEQFF
NA	TRBV6-2/TRBV6-3	NA	TRBJ1-1	17	TGTGCCAGCAGTCCCTTCCTGACAGATACCATGAACACTGAAGCTTTCTTT	CASSPFLTDTMNTEAFF
NA	TRBV28	few	TRBJ1-3	12	TGTGCCAGCAGTTTGGGCGGAAACACCATATATTTT	CASSLGGNTIYF
TRBD1	TRBV5-1	once	TRBJ1-1	15	TGCGCCAGCAGCTTGAGGGCAGGGGGAGAATCTGAAGCTTTCTTT	CASSLRAGGESEAFF
TRBD1	TRBV9	NA	TRBJ1-1	15	TGTGCCAGCAGCCCCCGGGGACAGTTGAACACTGAAGCTTTCTTT	CASSPRGQLNTEAFF
NA	TRBV4-1	NA	TRBJ2-2	17	TGCGCCAGCAGCCAGGCTAGGGGGGGGCAGGGTACCGGGGAGCTGTTTTTT	CASSQARGGQGTGELFF
NA	TRBV11-2	NA	TRBJ2-7	12	TGTGCCAGCAGCTTGTCCTACTACGAGCAGTACTTC	CASSLSYYEQYF
TRBD1	TRBV14	NA	TRBJ2-7	15	TGTGCCAGCAGCCTAAGGCGGACAGGAGGCTACGAGCAGTACTTC	CASSLRRTGGYEQYF
NA	TRBV15	NA	TRBJ1-1	13	TGTGCCACCAGCAGATCTTATAACACTGAAGCTTTCTTT	CATSRSYNTEAFF
TRBD2	TRBV6-5	NA	TRBJ2-4	15	TGTGCCAGCAGTTACTCGACTAGCGTGGCAAACATTCAGTACTTC	CASSYSTSVANIQYF
NA	TRBV14	NA	TRBJ2-7	11	TGTGCCAGCAGTGACTACTACGAGCAGTACTTC	CASSDYYEQYF
TRBD2	TRBV7-2	NA	TRBJ2-5	16	TGTGCCAGCAGCTTATTAGGGGGGACTAGTGAGGAGACCCAGTACTTC	CASSLLGGTSEETQYF
TRBD2	TRBV24-1	NA	TRBJ2-1	17	TGTGCCACCAGTGACCCCGGGGGTAGCGGGGCCTACAATGAGCAGTTCTTC	CATSDPGGSGAYNEQFF
TRBD1	TRBV11-2	NA	TRBJ2-7	14	TGTGCCAGCAGACAGGGGCTCTACTCCTACGAGCAGTACTTC	CASRQGLYSYEQYF
NA	TRBV18	NA	TRBJ1-1	15	TGTGCCAGCTCACCAGGAACCACAGCTAACACTGAAGCTTTCTTT	CASSPGTTANTEAFF
NA	TRBV5-4	NA	TRBJ1-3	16	TGTGCCAGCAGCTTGGTTGGGCCAGGCTCTGGAAACACCATATATTTT	CASSLVGPGSGNTIYF
NA	TRBV11-2	NA	TRBJ1-2	12	TGTGCCAGCAGCCAATGGAGAAGCGAATTCACCTTC	CASSQWRSEFTF
TRBD1	TRBV5-1	once	TRBJ2-2	18	TGCGCCAGCAGCTCTAGGACAGGGTTTCAGAGTAGCACCGGGGAGCTGTTTTTT	CASSSRTGFQSSTGELFF
NA	TRBV28	NA	TRBJ1-1	13	TGTGCCAGCAGTGCCCAGGCCTACACTGAAGCTTTCTTT	CASSAQAYTEAFF
NA	TRBV6-5	few	TRBJ1-1	15	TGTGCCAGCAGTTACTTGACCCCTCGGGAAACTGAAGCTTTCTTT	CASSYLTPRETEAFF
TRBD1	TRBV6-5	NA	TRBJ1-2	15	TGTGCCAGCAGGACCCTTGACAGGGGGCTGGCTGGCTACACCTTC	CASRTLDRGLAGYTF
NA	TRBV11-3	NA	TRBJ2-5	13	TGTGCCAGCAGCTTAGGGGCAGAAGAGACCCAGTACTTC	CASSLGAEETQYF
TRBD1	TRBV28	NA	TRBJ1-5	15	TGTGCCAGCAGTTTCCTCAGGGGGGCCCTTCAGCCCCAGCATTTT	CASSFLRGALQPQHF
NA	TRBV12-3/TRBV12-4	few	TRBJ1-1	13	TGTGCCAGCAGTCCCCCTAAGAACACTGAAGCTTTCTTT	CASSPPKNTEAFF
NA	TRBV4-1	NA	TRBJ1-2	19	TGCGCCAGCAGCCAAGTGGGGGTTGGACAGCGAGTTTATAACTATGGCTACACCTTC	CASSQVGVGQRVYNYGYTF
TRBD1	TRBV25-1	NA	TRBJ2-7	17	TGTGCCAGCAGTCTTTCGACAGGACAGGCGAGCTCCTACGAGCAGTACTTC	CASSLSTGQASSYEQYF
NA	TRBV27	once	TRBJ1-2	15	TGTGCCAGCAGTGGCCCCGGGAGCCCTCTTAACGGCTACACCTTC	CASSGPGSPLNGYTF
TRBD2	TRBV11-2	NA	TRBJ2-7	13	TGTGCCAGCAGCTACGGGGGGGCCGACGAGCAGTACTTC	CASSYGGADEQYF
TRBD1	TRBV5-4	NA	TRBJ2-5	14	TGTGCCAGCAGCAAGGACAGGGGGCAGGAGACCCAGTACTTC	CASSKDRGQETQYF
TRBD1	TRBV5-4	NA	TRBJ1-4	15	TGTGCCAGCAGCTTCCTGACAGGGGAAGGGGAAAAACTGTTTTTT	CASSFLTGEGEKLFF
NA	TRBV3-1/TRBV3-2	NA	TRBJ2-4	16	TGTGCCAGCAGCCCCCCCCTAGGGAGCGCCAAAAACATTCAGTACTTC	CASSPPLGSAKNIQYF
TRBD1	TRBV6-5	NA	TRBJ1-2	15	TGTGCCAGCAGTCCTCCCGGACAGGGGGCGAAGGGCTACACCTTC	CASSPPGQGAKGYTF
TRBD1	TRBV2	NA	TRBJ2-2	19	TGTGCCAGCTGCTGCGAACCCGTACAGGGGGCGCGTAACACCGGGGAGCTGTTTTTT	CASCCEPVQGARNTGELFF
NA	TRBV18	NA	TRBJ1-2	14	TGTGCCAGCTCACCTACGGATGAGGACTATGGCTACACCTTC	CASSPTDEDYGYTF
TRBD2	TRBV28	NA	TRBJ2-1	15	TGTGCCAGCAGCGAGACTAGCGGGGGTTACAATGAGCAGTTCTTC	CASSETSGGYNEQFF
TRBD1	TRBV14	NA	TRBJ1-5	15	TGTGCCAGCAGCTGGGACAGGGGCTGGAATCAGCCCCAGCATTTT	CASSWDRGWNQPQHF
TRBD1	TRBV7-8	NA	TRBJ2-7	17	TGTGCCAGCAGCTTATCCTCAGTGGGACAGGGAGAGGAGGAGCAGTACTTC	CASSLSSVGQGEEEQYF
TRBD1	TRBV30	NA	TRBJ1-4	14	TGTGCCTGGAGTGGACAGGGACGTTATGAAAAACTGTTTTTT	CAWSGQGRYEKLFF
TRBD1	TRBV19	NA	TRBJ2-2	14	TGTGCCACCCGGGGGACAGGAGGCACCGGGGAGCTGTTTTTT	CATRGTGGTGELFF
TRBD2	TRBV18	NA	TRBJ2-1	15	TGTGCCAGCTCACCGGGGCGGGGGGGCCGGAATGAGCAGTTCTTC	CASSPGRGGRNEQFF
TRBD2	TRBV5-4	NA	TRBJ2-7	15	TGTGCCAGCAGCTTGGCGGCTAGCGGGTTATACGAGCAGTACTTC	CASSLAASGLYEQYF
TRBD1	TRBV24-1	few	TRBJ1-5	15	TGTGCCACCAGTGACCGGGGACAGGGGCAGGGGCCCCAGCATTTT	CATSDRGQGQGPQHF
TRBD1	TRBV6-2/TRBV6-3	NA	TRBJ2-5	15	TGTGCCAGCAGTTACGTTAAGGACAGGGACGAGACCCAGTACTTC	CASSYVKDRDETQYF
TRBD1	TRBV6-2/TRBV6-3	NA	TRBJ1-5	14	TGTGCCAGCAGCCGGGACAGAAGCAATCAGCCCCAGCATTTT	CASSRDRSNQPQHF
TRBD1	TRBV2	NA	TRBJ1-4	14	TGTGCCAGCAACTTCGGGACAGGGAGCGGGAAACTGTTTTTT	CASNFGTGSGKLFF
TRBD2	TRBV11-2	NA	TRBJ2-7	13	TGTGCCAGCAGCCTAGCGGGAGCCTACGAGCAGTACTTC	CASSLAGAYEQYF
NA	TRBV4-1	few	TRBJ2-2	16	TGCGCCAGCAGCCAAGTTTCAGGGCGAGACACCGGGGAGCTGTTTTTT	CASSQVSGRDTGELFF
TRBD1	TRBV27	NA	TRBJ2-7	15	TGTGCCAGCAGTTTATCGGGACAGGGTAATAACGAGCAGTACTTC	CASSLSGQGNNEQYF
NA	TRBV7-2	NA	TRBJ1-4	18	TGTGCCAGCAGCTTAGTAGCACCCACAGCGGGAATAAGCGAAAAACTGTTTTTT	CASSLVAPTAGISEKLFF